The clone carrying this T cell receptor (beta chain) is a singleton in its sample. Its antigen is not known. The data belong to a study of cytomegalovirus exposure and HLA in healthy donors. Study details: When 398 donors were genotyped, approximately 81% of them were found to fall in the Caucasian-associated ancestry cluster. Whole-study results and caveats: Later analysis suggested most CMV-associated TCR beta chains were HLA-restricted. Accurate predictions that matched the HLA-A and HLA-B alleles of most subjects were reportedly made from TCR beta sequences. An analysis done earlier found most TCR beta V segments productive about 87% or about 30% of the time.

Per germline, CDR1 SEHNR and CDR2 FQNEAQ (reference sequence). Trimming removed 3 bases from V and 5 bases from J, with 16 bases in between. The CDR3 has 15 residues. The PCR had 60 Vbeta and 13 Jbeta primers. The table came from immunoSEQ multiplex PCR; TCRdb's copy has only in-frame clones and leaves some out. The sample holds over 120,000 clones, around 82% seen once. The sequenced material came from PBMCs. This rearrangement joins TRBV7-9 to TRBJ2-5; tentative D call: TRBD2 (6 bases). This clonotype originated in a man aged 45 to 65 in good health and CMV-seronegative. CDR3 bases: TGTGCCAGCAGCTTCGGGACTTTAGACGTTGAGACCCAGTACTTC. Translating gives CASSFGTLDVETQYF.